This T cell receptor beta chain was found in a study of glioma-infiltrating T cells after dendritic cell vaccination. Generated by immunoSEQ multiplex PCR, the TCRdb table keeps only in-frame clones and is missing some. Here the sample spans more than 60,000 clones, 75% to 90% being singletons. This clone was observed at least ten times. PBMC sampling occurred before vaccination, two weeks after the third dose, and at progression. Looked up from germline, CDR1 is MRHNA and CDR2 is SNTAGT. This CDR3 is built from 15 residues. V was trimmed by 0 bases and J by 1 base, leaving 4 bases between them. The J gene is TRBJ2-6, the V gene TRBV6-4; no clear D gene. The sequence was collected from a human donor with glioblastoma. Sequencing was performed on blood, taken before dendritic cell vaccination. The CDR3 region has the DNA TGTGCCAGCAGTGACTCCGGGTCTGGGGCCAACGTCCTGACTTTC. Translated: CASSDSGSGANVLTF.